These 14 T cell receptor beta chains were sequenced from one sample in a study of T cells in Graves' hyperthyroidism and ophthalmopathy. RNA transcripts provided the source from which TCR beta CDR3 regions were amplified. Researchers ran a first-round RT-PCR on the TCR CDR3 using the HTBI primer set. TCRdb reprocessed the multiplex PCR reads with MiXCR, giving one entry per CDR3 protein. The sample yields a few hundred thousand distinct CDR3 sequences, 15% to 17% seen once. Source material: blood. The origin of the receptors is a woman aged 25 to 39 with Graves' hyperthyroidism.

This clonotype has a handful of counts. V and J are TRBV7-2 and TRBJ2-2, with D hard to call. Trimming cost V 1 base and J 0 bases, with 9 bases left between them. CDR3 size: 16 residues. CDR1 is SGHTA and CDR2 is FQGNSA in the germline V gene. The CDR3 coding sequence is TGTGCCAGCAGCTTAGAAGCCCCGCCGAACACCGGGGAGCTGTTTTTT. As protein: CASSLEAPPNTGELFF.

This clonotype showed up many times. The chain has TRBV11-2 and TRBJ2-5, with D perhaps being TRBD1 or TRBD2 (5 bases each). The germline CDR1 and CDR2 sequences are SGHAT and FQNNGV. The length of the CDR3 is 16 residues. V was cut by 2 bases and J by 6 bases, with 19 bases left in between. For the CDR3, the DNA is TGTGCCAGCAGCTTACAATCGGGACCGCTTCAAAAGACCCAGTACTTC. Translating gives CASSLQSGPLQKTQYF.

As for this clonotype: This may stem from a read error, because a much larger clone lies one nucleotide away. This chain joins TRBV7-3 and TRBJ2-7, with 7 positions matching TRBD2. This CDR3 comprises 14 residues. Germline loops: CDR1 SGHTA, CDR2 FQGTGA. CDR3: CANSLSGETYEQYF. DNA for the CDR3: TGTGCCAACAGCTTAAGCGGGGAAACCTACGAGCAGTACTTC.

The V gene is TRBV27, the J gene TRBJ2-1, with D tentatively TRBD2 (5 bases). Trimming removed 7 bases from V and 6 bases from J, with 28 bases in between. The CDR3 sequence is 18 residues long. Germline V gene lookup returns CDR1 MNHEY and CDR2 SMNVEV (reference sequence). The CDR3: CASTWSVAGPPSLNEQFF. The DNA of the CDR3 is TGTGCCAGCACATGGTCTGTGGCGGGCCCCCCTTCCCTCAATGAGCAGTTCTTC.

The CDR3 sequence is CASSHSAGANTEAFF. For the CDR3, the DNA is TGTGCCAGCTCACATTCCGCCGGGGCGAACACTGAAGCTTTCTTT. V and J are TRBV18 and TRBJ1-1; D is perhaps TRBD1 (5 bases). Trimming pared 4 bases from V and 1 base from J, leaving 13 bases between. CDR3 length equals 15 residues. CDR1 is KGHSH, CDR2 LQKENI, per germline.

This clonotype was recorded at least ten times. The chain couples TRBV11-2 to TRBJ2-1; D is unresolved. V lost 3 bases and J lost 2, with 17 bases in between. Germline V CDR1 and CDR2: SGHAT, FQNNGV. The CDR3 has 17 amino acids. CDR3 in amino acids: CASSLTREVLPYNEQFF. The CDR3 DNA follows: TGTGCCAGCAGCTTGACGAGAGAGGTTCTCCCCTACAATGAGCAGTTCTTC.

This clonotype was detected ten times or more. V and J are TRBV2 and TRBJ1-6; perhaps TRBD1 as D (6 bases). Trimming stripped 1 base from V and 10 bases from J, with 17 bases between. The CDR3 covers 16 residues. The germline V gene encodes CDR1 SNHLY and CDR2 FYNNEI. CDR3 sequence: CASSEVGNRARSPLHF. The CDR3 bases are TGTGCCAGCAGTGAAGTAGGGAACAGGGCCCGCTCACCCCTCCACTTT. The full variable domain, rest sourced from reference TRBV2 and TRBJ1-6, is EPEVTQTPSHQVTQMGQEVILRCVPISNHLYFYWYRQILGQKVEFLVSFYNNEISEKSEIFDDQFSVERPDGSNFTLKIRSTKLEDSAMYFCASSEVGNRARSPLHFGNGTRLTVT.

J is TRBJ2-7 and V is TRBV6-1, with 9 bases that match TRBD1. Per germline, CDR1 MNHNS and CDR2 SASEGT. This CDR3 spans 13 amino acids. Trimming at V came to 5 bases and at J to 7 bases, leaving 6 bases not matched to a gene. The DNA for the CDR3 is TGTGCCAGCAGTACCGGGACAGGGAATGAGCAGTACTTC. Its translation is CASSTGTGNEQYF.

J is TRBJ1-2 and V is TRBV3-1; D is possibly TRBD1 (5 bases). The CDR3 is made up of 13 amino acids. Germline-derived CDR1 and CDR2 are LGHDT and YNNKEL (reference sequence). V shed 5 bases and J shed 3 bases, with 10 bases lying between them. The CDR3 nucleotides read TGTGCCAGCAGCGAAATGACAGACTATGGCTACACCTTC. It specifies CASSEMTDYGYTF.

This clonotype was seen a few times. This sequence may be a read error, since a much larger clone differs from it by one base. This CDR3 reads CASSLGEISTDTQYF. The CDR3 DNA reads as TGTGCCAGCAGCTTAGGGGAGATTTCCACAGATACGCAGTATTTT. The genes are TRBV11-1 and TRBJ2-3; perhaps TRBD2 as D (5 bases). Germline CDR1 SGHAT, CDR2 FQDESV (reference sequence). Trimming stripped 1 base from V and 2 bases from J, with 10 bases between. The CDR3 consists of 15 residues. Variable domain in full (rest from reference TRBV11-1 and TRBJ2-3): EAEVAQSPRYKITEKSQAVAFWCDPISGHATLYWYRQILGQGPELLVQFQDESVVDDSQLPKDRFSAERLKGVDSTLKIQPAELGDSAMYLCASSLGEISTDTQYFGPGTRLTVL.

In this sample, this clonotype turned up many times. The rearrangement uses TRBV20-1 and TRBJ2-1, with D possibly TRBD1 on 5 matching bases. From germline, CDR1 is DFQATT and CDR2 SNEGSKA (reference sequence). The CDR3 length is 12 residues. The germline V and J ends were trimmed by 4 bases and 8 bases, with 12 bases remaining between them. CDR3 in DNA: TGCAGTGCTAAAGGGGCTCCCGATGAGCAGTTCTTC. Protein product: CSAKGAPDEQFF.

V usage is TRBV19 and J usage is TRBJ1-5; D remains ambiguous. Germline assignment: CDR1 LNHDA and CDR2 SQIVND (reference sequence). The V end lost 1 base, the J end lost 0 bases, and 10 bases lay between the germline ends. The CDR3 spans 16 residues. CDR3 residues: CASSIAPGYSNQPQHF. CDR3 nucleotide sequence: TGTGCCAGTAGTATAGCCCCGGGTTATAGCAATCAGCCCCAGCATTTT.

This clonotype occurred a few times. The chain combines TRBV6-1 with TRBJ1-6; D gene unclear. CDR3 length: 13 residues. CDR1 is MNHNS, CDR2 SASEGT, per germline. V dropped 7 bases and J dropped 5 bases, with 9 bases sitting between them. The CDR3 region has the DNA TGTGCCAGCACTCGGGGTGATAATTCACCCCTCCACTTT. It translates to CASTRGDNSPLHF.

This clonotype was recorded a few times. Here the CDR3 reads CAWSGLAGGLLLSYEQYF. CDR3 sequence (DNA): TGTGCCTGGAGCGGACTAGCGGGAGGACTCCTACTATCCTACGAGCAGTACTTC. The rearrangement joins TRBV30 to TRBJ2-7; TRBD2 agrees at 14 bases. After removal of 3 bases from V and 1 base from J, the junction contained 11 bases not matched to a gene. The CDR3 totals 18 residues. The germline CDR1 and CDR2 sequences are GTSNPN and SVGIG (reference sequence).